The next 2 T cell receptor beta chains were all read from a single sample in a study of blood T cells in healthy people across ages. Using a J-beta primer mix together with a sample-barcoded 5' primer, a second PCR was run for about 6 to 12 cycles. TCRdb reprocessed the 5' RACE reads with MiXCR, giving one entry per CDR3 protein. The table shows around 1.5 million distinct CDR3 sequences, with about 43% occurring only once. The sequencing sample was made of blood. Receptor source: a woman aged 18-29 years in good health.

The chain recombines TRBV3-1 with TRBJ1-2; 8 positions match TRBD1. The V segment lost 4 bases and the J segment 4 bases; nucleotides outside the gene matches: 5. The germline CDR1 and CDR2 sequences are LGHDT and YNNKEL (reference sequence). The CDR3 is made up of 14 amino acids. The CDR3 nucleotides are TGTGCCAGCAGCCGCCTACAGGGGGGCTATGGCTACACCTTC. It specifies CASSRLQGGYGYTF.

This sequence joins TRBV30 and TRBJ2-6, with TRBD2 identical over 10 bases. Germline CDR1 GTSNPN, CDR2 SVGIG (reference sequence). V shed 1 base and J 1 base; nucleotides not matched to a gene: 13. The CDR3 runs to 20 residues. CDR3 sequence (DNA): TGTGCCTGGAGTGAAGTTGCTAGCGGGAGAGTTCTTTCTGGGGCCAACGTCCTGACTTTC. Protein product: CAWSEVASGRVLSGANVLTF.